This T cell receptor (beta chain) was observed in a study of T cells in Graves' hyperthyroidism and ophthalmopathy (dated by TCRdb to about 2019). Looking at the study overall: Peripheral blood samples were taken at the time of initial diagnosis, prior to any treatment. The study also compared thyroid tissue and blood T-cell repertoires from roughly 6 Graves' hyperthyroidism patients. According to the paper, TCR Vbeta CDR3 sequencing was carried out on 135 peripheral blood samples, which came from 40 to 45 ophthalmopathy, 75 to 80 hyperthyroidism and roughly 17 progressor patients. A discovery cohort of roughly 100 patients, about 40 with Graves' ophthalmopathy and approximately 57 with stable Graves' hyperthyroidism, was used to find distinguishing TCR V-J signatures. Whether ophthalmopathy could be predicted prospectively was tested in an independent validation cohort made up of about 18 hyperthyroidism patients plus 17 patients who later progressed to ophthalmopathy. The roughly 99 discovery patients were divided at random into training and test sets in a 7:3 ratio. Following sampling, methimazole starting at 30 mg daily was given to hyperthyroidism patients, and high-dose intravenous methylprednisolone was given to ophthalmopathy patients.

Counted from cysteine to phenylalanine, this CDR3 has 15 amino acids. Left in the record is the CDR3 DNA by itself, 45 bases read in frame from the first base. V lost 1 base and J lost 6 bases; the stretch between them is 13 bases long. The TCR beta CDR3 regions were amplified from RNA transcripts. The first round of RT-PCR for the TCR CDR3 was performed with the HTBI primer set and the Qiagen OneStep RT-PCR kit. A second multiplex PCR round built the libraries, followed by size selection and purification. Libraries were sequenced paired-end with 100 bp reads on an Illumina HiSeq2000. In the original analysis: SOAPnuke was used to process the raw data, removing reads that contained adapters or uncalled bases, had a mean Phred below 15, or lacked an exact match to the constant primer or identifier. COPE v1.2.5 was used to merge high-quality paired reads, and clonotypes were defined as unique nucleotide sequences. MiTCR v1.1 was used to align the clonotypes against IMGT TRBV, TRBD and TRBJ reference segments. Only V-J combinations with frequency above 0.0001, covering about 99% of repertoires, were analysed. The TCS score was defined as F50 (clonal expansion) divided by E x V (chaos), with BLOSUM62-based TCRdist calculated between CDR3 peptides within each V-J. Welch's t-statistics and random forest reduced 450 to 600 V-J features to roughly 13, which were used in a naive Bayes classifier (R e1071). In TCRdb, the public reads were trimmed at Q25 with fastp and aligned with MiXCR, with productive beta chains retained. All rows with the same CDR3 protein become a single entry with the most common DNA and genes. The V and J calls reflect TCRdb's pipeline rather than the authors' work. Recorded for this sample are some 490,000 distinct CDR3 sequences; about 20% of them occurred a single time. The leading ten clones occupy about half of the sample.

Ophthalmopathy patients had moderately to severely active disease, with a Clinical Activity Score of 3 or more, a NOSPECS grade of 4 or more, and a disease duration of less than 3 months. Patients with uncontrolled infections, other autoimmune diseases, pregnancy or lactation were excluded. Diagnoses relied on clinical symptoms, serum thyroxine and TRAb, thyroid ultrasound and orbital computed tomography. PBMCs were separated from roughly 10 ml of fresh peripheral blood using Ficoll-Paque density gradient centrifugation. Trizol reagent was used to extract total RNA, and RNA quality was then checked on an Agilent 2100 Bioanalyzer. As for this clonotype: Its antigen is still unknown. No qualities accompany the bases; no much larger clone lies one base away.

The investigation overall reported the following: No statistical method was used to set the sample size in advance, and investigators knew the group allocation. Ophthalmopathy was separated from stable hyperthyroidism by a 13 V-J signature model, with approximately 85% sensitivity and around 81% specificity obtained in cross-validation and 80%/75% obtained in testing. Most expanded thyroid clonotypes (frequency above 0.001) were also detected in blood, suggesting blood repertoires may reflect thyroid immune responses. In validation, the model predicted progression to ophthalmopathy a median of about 6.8 months before onset, with roughly 70% sensitivity and 72.22% specificity.

The receptor chain draws on TRBV12-3 or TRBV12-4 and TRBJ2-1, with the D segment identity uncertain. This sequence was found in a woman aged 70-85 years with Graves' ophthalmopathy. Sequencing was performed on blood. The CDR3 protein: CASSLDYLKTNEQFF. The bases read TGTGCCAGCAGTTTAGACTACTTAAAAACCAATGAGCAGTTCTTC.